This TCR beta chain was identified in a study of blood T cells in healthy people across ages. This CDR3 contains 16 residues. Per germline, CDR1 SGHAT and CDR2 FQNNGV. The authors ran a second PCR of 7 to 11 cycles using a sample-barcoded 5' primer and a J-beta primer mix. TCRdb redid the calling of the 5' RACE reads with MiXCR, one entry per CDR3 protein. Found here are approximately 780,000 distinct CDR3 sequences, roughly 24% of them singletons; the top ten hold over 2.5%. This same sample was also taken into another study, of T cells of mothers and their children. As that study records: Every mother produced more than 8 million TCR beta CDR3 reads, whereas every child provided 2.5 million to 3 million.

Sequences were obtained from blood. V usage is TRBV11-2 and J usage is TRBJ2-5; 7 bases align to TRBD2. The assigned J gene may be wrong: the sequence end matches TRBJ2-1 better. This clonotype was sampled from a boy under 18 in good health. CDR3: CASSGGDRGSTNEQFF. The CDR3 region has the DNA TGTGCCAGCAGCGGGGGGGATCGGGGATCTACCAATGAGCAGTTCTTC.